This TCR beta chain comes out of a study of cytomegalovirus exposure and HLA in healthy donors. PCR was performed using 60 Vbeta and 13 Jbeta primers. Assay: immunoSEQ multiplex PCR; the TCRdb copy retains only in-frame clones and omits some. The table has 100,000 or so clones, approximately 80% seen once; the top ten hold roughly 9.3%. V shed 6 bases, J shed 4 bases, and the junction held 9 bases outside the gene matches. The CDR3 extends over 14 amino acids. CDR1 and CDR2 from the germline V gene are LNHDA and SQIVND (reference sequence). This TCR was sampled from a male donor in good health and CMV-seropositive. V usage is TRBV19 and J usage is TRBJ2-7; 7 positions agree with TRBD2. Sequenced input: PBMCs. CDR3: CASSPGLVLYEQYF. In nucleotides, the CDR3 is TGTGCCAGTAGCCCTGGACTAGTTCTGTACGAGCAGTACTTC.